The following is a T cell receptor (beta chain) sequence with its context. CDR3 size: 13 residues. The germline V gene has CDR1 DFQATT and CDR2 SNEGSKA (reference sequence). With 6 bases clipped from V and 1 base from J, the junction kept 4 bases outside the gene matches. TCRdb processed the RT-PCR reads anew with MiXCR; each CDR3 protein has one entry. The table records over 150,000 distinct CDR3 sequences, approximately 28% of them present only once. The data are from a study of patients and donors after allogeneic stem cell transplantation. This clonotype was sampled from a human donor who was either an allogeneic HSCT recipient or a stem cell or donor lymphocyte infusion donor (not recorded which). It is not recorded whose cells these are; they may come from a transplant donor. The sample comprised blood, either unsorted or a sorted T cell fraction (not recorded which). The rearrangement uses TRBV20-1 and TRBJ2-5; 8 bases line up with TRBD2. In DNA form, the CDR3 reads TGCAGTGCCCAACTAGCGGTCCAAGAGACCCAGTACTTC. Translated, it gives CSAQLAVQETQYF.